This T cell receptor (beta chain) was sequenced in a study of T cell repertoires and Cas9 in healthy adults. The wider study: SpCas9-reactive CD4 and CD8 T cells were characterized for potency, cytotoxicity and lineage. Notes on the study in general: Reportedly, SpCas9-reactive effector T cell proliferation and function were mitigated by SpCas9-reactive Tregs in vitro.

Points on this clone: The antigen is unknown.

The protocol was immunoSEQ multiplex PCR, while the TCRdb copy is restricted to in-frame clones and leaves out a portion. This table holds about 15,000 clones, approximately 91% found once. Germline trimming cut 5 bases from V and 3 bases from J; bases unmatched to any gene: 2. Germline values: CDR1 KGHSH, CDR2 LQKENI. This CDR3 is 13 amino acids long. The source of this sequence is a human donor in good health. The genes are TRBV18 and TRBJ1-2; 8 nucleotides align to TRBD1. Material: Tregs (CD4+, CD25+, CD127-, CD137-, CD154-) from PBMCs; culture status not recorded. The CDR3 loop is CASSATGDYGYTF. Here the CDR3 DNA reads TGTGCCAGCTCAGCGACAGGGGACTATGGCTACACCTTC.